The clone carrying this T cell receptor beta chain was detected a few times. What it binds is unknown. V was shortened by 3 bases and J by 4 bases, with 12 bases between the two germline ends. This CDR3 contains 15 residues. Per the germline V gene, CDR1 is KGHSH and CDR2 is LQKENI. This record comes from a study of T cell repertoires in cytomegalovirus infection. Across the whole study: Evidence of both CMV infection and a matching HLA type came from public TCR beta signatures.

TCRdb itself ran the reads through MiXCR, one entry per CDR3 protein. The sample consists of 310,000 or so distinct CDR3 sequences, around 9.1% of them appearing once. Study-wide results and caveats: Summed public TCR beta family frequency identified CMV carriers bearing the relevant HLA. The study found HLA-C-restricted CMV-specific TCR beta clonotypes dominating the ex vivo response.

The TCR originated in a human donor in good health (CMV status not recorded). Some clones in this sample may be carry-over from other donors' samples. This chain connects TRBV18 to TRBJ1-4; the D is unclear. The material sequenced was PBMCs. CDR3 DNA: TGTGCCAGCTCACCTCCACAGAAGAATAATGAAAAACTGTTTTTT. Amino acids: CASSPPQKNNEKLFF.